Shown below are 26 T cell receptor beta chains from a single sample sequenced in a study of T cells after yellow fever vaccination. TCRdb reprocessed the 5' RACE reads with MiXCR, giving one entry per CDR3 protein. The sample lists roughly 150,000 distinct CDR3 sequences, 6.5% to 8.5% occurring once. The source material was CD4+ T cells sorted from PBMCs, sampled 5 days after the first yellow fever vaccination. These receptors were collected from a man aged 18 to 29 who received the YFV17D yellow fever vaccine.

This clonotype appeared many times. The chain couples TRBV28 to TRBJ2-5, with 12 bases fitting TRBD2. With 6 bases clipped from V and 5 bases from J, the junction kept 7 bases outside the gene matches. The CDR3 sequence is 15 residues long. Germline V gene lookup returns CDR1 MDHEN and CDR2 SYDVKM. As DNA, the CDR3 is TGTGCCAGCAGAACCGCTAGCGGGGGGGATGAGACCCAGTACTTC. This sequence encodes CASRTASGGDETQYF. Full variable domain (outside the CDR3, taken from reference TRBV28 and TRBJ2-5): DVKVTQSSRYLVKRTGEKVFLECVQDMDHENMFWYRQDPGLGLRLIYFSYDVKMKEKGDIPEGYSVSREKKERFSLILESASTNQTSMYLCASRTASGGDETQYFGPGTRLLVL.

This clonotype was counted ten times or more. This chain uses TRBV5-1 with TRBJ1-1, with no clear D. V lost 4 bases and J 0 bases, leaving 16 bases between the germline ends. The CDR3 is 16 amino acids. CDR1 is SGHRS and CDR2 is YFSETQ in the germline V gene. The CDR3 DNA follows: TGCGCCAGCAGCCCGGAACCTAATGGGATGAACACTGAAGCTTTCTTT. This gives the protein CASSPEPNGMNTEAFF.

This clonotype was seen many times. This rearrangement joins TRBV2 to TRBJ2-3, with D hard to call. CDR3 length equals 14 residues. Germline loops: CDR1 SNHLY, CDR2 FYNNEI. The ends were cut back, 3 bases at V and 5 bases at J, with 12 bases in the middle. The DNA for the CDR3 is TGTGCCAGCAGTGACAGATCGCCGGTAGATACGCAGTATTTT. It codes for CASSDRSPVDTQYF. The full variable domain, rest sourced from reference TRBV2 and TRBJ2-3, is EPEVTQTPSHQVTQMGQEVILRCVPISNHLYFYWYRQILGQKVEFLVSFYNNEISEKSEIFDDQFSVERPDGSNFTLKIRSTKLEDSAMYFCASSDRSPVDTQYFGPGTRLTVL.

This clonotype was found many times. This rearrangement joins TRBV5-5 to TRBJ2-3, with D possibly matching TRBD2 (5 bases). Per the germline V gene, CDR1 is SGHKS and CDR2 is YYEKEE (reference sequence). This CDR3 comprises 14 residues. Trimming took 6 bases from V and 2 from J, leaving 13 bases between them. CDR3 sequence reads: CASIRRLNTDTQYF. CDR3 DNA sequence: TGTGCCAGCATCCGCCGACTAAACACAGATACGCAGTATTTT.

This sequence joins TRBV2 and TRBJ1-1; D perhaps matches TRBD1 (6 bases). The V end was cut by 7 bases, the J end by 1 base, with 10 bases between. The CDR3 loop spans 13 amino acids. Germline V CDR1 and CDR2: SNHLY, FYNNEI. The DNA for the CDR3 is TGTGCCAGCACAAGGGGGGAGAACACTGAAGCTTTCTTT. This sequence encodes CASTRGENTEAFF. The entire variable domain, with the rest obtained from reference TRBV2 and TRBJ1-1, is as follows: EPEVTQTPSHQVTQMGQEVILRCVPISNHLYFYWYRQILGQKVEFLVSFYNNEISEKSEIFDDQFSVERPDGSNFTLKIRSTKLEDSAMYFCASTRGENTEAFFGQGTRLTVV.

The chain is built from TRBV7-9 and TRBJ2-7, with D possibly being TRBD2 (6 bases). Trimming removed 5 bases from V and 3 bases from J, with 11 bases in between. The CDR3 spans 13 residues. Germline V gives CDR1 SEHNR, CDR2 FQNEAQ (reference sequence). The CDR3 region has the DNA TGTGCCAGCAGCCCTCCGGGGGTCTACGAGCAGTACGTC. It encodes CASSPPGVYEQYV.

Many counts were recorded for this clonotype. This sequence joins TRBV6-2 or TRBV6-3 and TRBJ1-5; D is unclear. V shed 7 bases and J shed 6 bases, with 16 bases lying between them. The CDR3 is 14 amino acids. Looked up from germline, CDR1 is MNHEY and CDR2 is SVGEGT. CDR3 protein: CASTLRGGVQPQHF. DNA for the CDR3: TGTGCCAGCACCCTTCGGGGTGGTGTTCAGCCCCAGCATTTT.

This clonotype showed up many times. The rearrangement joins TRBV28 to TRBJ2-7, with TRBD2 identical over 12 bases. The germline V gene has CDR1 MDHEN and CDR2 SYDVKM. V lost 5 bases to trimming and J lost 3 bases; unmatched junction nucleotides: 8. The CDR3 consists of 16 residues. The CDR3 here is CASSPPGTSGYYEQYV. CDR3 DNA sequence: TGTGCCAGCAGTCCGCCGGGGACTAGCGGGTACTACGAGCAGTACGTC.

The genes are TRBV5-1 and TRBJ2-2; the D call may be TRBD1 or TRBD2 (5 bases each). The CDR3 sequence is 14 residues long. CDR1 and CDR2 (germline): SGHRS, YFSETQ. The germline V and J ends were trimmed by 1 base and 7 bases, with 11 bases remaining between them. CDR3 DNA: TGCGCCAGCAGCTTGTGGGACGTGGACGGGGAGCTGTTTTTT. Protein sequence: CASSLWDVDGELFF.

Ten or more counts support this clonotype. V is TRBV20-1 and J is TRBJ1-1; weak D call: TRBD1 (5 bases). The CDR3 contains 13 residues. V gave up 8 bases and J gave up 1 base, with 14 bases separating them. Germline V gene data show CDR1 as DFQATT and CDR2 as SNEGSKA (reference sequence). The CDR3 region has the DNA TGCAGTCGCACGGGACTTCAGAACACTGAAGCTTTCTTT. Protein product: CSRTGLQNTEAFF.

The chain uses TRBV4-3 and TRBJ1-6; tentatively, D is TRBD1 (5 bases). Trimming took off 0 bases at V and 7 bases at J, with 13 bases between the two ends. CDR3 length: 16 amino acids. The germline CDR1 and CDR2 sequences are LGHNA and YSLEER. DNA for the CDR3: TGCGCCAGCAGCCAAGATCTGGGGCAGAAAAATTCACCCCTCCACTTT. It yields the protein CASSQDLGQKNSPLHF.

The gene calls are TRBV5-1 and TRBJ2-3; perhaps TRBD1 as D (6 bases). CDR3 size: 17 residues. Germline V CDR1 and CDR2: SGHRS, YFSETQ. The V gene lost 4 bases and the J gene lost 2 bases, with 20 bases spanning the gap. The CDR3 loop is CASSPGSPGQITDTQYF. In nucleotides, the CDR3 is TGCGCCAGCAGCCCCGGCTCCCCAGGACAGATCACAGATACGCAGTATTTT.

This clonotype was recorded at least ten times. J is TRBJ2-3 and V is TRBV9; D ambiguous. There are 12 residues in the CDR3. Germline V gene lookup returns CDR1 SGDLS and CDR2 YYNGEE. V shed 3 bases and J shed 3 bases, with 5 bases lying between them. Written as DNA, the CDR3 is TGTGCCAGCAGCGAATCAACAGATACGCAGTATTTT. Translated: CASSESTDTQYF.

This chain links TRBV12-3 or TRBV12-4 with TRBJ2-3, with 9 bases lining up with TRBD2. The CDR3 loop spans 15 amino acids. J gave up 2 bases and V 5 bases, and 5 bases lay outside the gene matches. The chain's CDR3 is CASSPRLADTDTQYF. DNA for the CDR3: TGTGCCAGCAGTCCAAGACTAGCGGACACAGATACGCAGTATTTT.

The genes are TRBV7-8 and TRBJ1-6, with D unclear. Trimming left V 5 bases short and J 5 bases short, with 10 bases between. Germline V gene data show CDR1 as SGHVS and CDR2 as FQNEAQ. The CDR3 covers 14 residues. The CDR3 DNA reads TGTGCCAGCAGCAACCGACACGATAATTCACCCCTCCACTTT. It is translated as CASSNRHDNSPLHF. The whole variable domain, remainder taken from reference TRBV7-8 and TRBJ1-6, is GAGVSQSPRYKVAKRGQDVALRCDPISGHVSLFWYQQALGQGPEFLTYFQNEAQLDKSGLPSDRFFAERPEGSVSTLKIQRTQQEDSAVYLCASSNRHDNSPLHFGNGTRLTVT.

This clonotype was detected many times. The chain joins TRBV5-1 to TRBJ1-4, with 11 positions matching TRBD1. Germline V gives CDR1 SGHRS, CDR2 YFSETQ. CDR3 length: 14 amino acids. Trimming took 6 bases from V and 8 from J; bases not matched to a gene: 6. The CDR3 nucleotides read TGCGCCAGCAAGCCGGGACAGGGGGACGAAAAACTGTTTTTT. Amino acids: CASKPGQGDEKLFF.

This clonotype occurred many times. The genes are TRBV6-2 or TRBV6-3 and TRBJ2-1, with 7 bases that match TRBD2. V lost 8 bases, J lost 9 bases, and 10 bases stayed unmatched. CDR3 length equals 13 residues. Per the germline V gene, CDR1 is MNHEY and CDR2 is SVGEGT. CDR3 sequence: CASAKSGGSEQFF. Written as DNA, the CDR3 is TGTGCCAGCGCGAAGTCCGGGGGGTCTGAGCAGTTCTTC.

The chain recombines TRBV5-1 with TRBJ2-5; D ambiguous. CDR3 size: 15 residues. CDR1 is SGHRS, CDR2 YFSETQ, per germline. The V end was cut by 6 bases, the J end by 2 bases, with 17 bases between. The CDR3 coding sequence is TGCGCCAGCACCTCTGGTCGGGTTCGGCAAGAGACCCAGTACTTC. Protein product: CASTSGRVRQETQYF.

This clonotype was observed many times. This chain joins TRBV5-5 and TRBJ2-3; 9 bases are shared with TRBD2. Trimming took 0 bases from V and 4 from J; bases not matched to a gene: 3. Germline lookup yields CDR1 SGHKS and CDR2 YYEKEE (reference sequence). The CDR3 consists of 15 residues. The CDR3 sequence is CASSLVSGGADTQYF. The CDR3, as DNA: TGTGCCAGCAGCTTGGTTAGCGGGGGAGCAGATACGCAGTATTTT.

This chain links TRBV5-1 with TRBJ1-1; maybe TRBD1 (5 bases). V lost 7 bases, J lost 0 bases, and 13 bases lay in between. CDR1 and CDR2 from the germline V gene are SGHRS and YFSETQ. The CDR3 spans 14 residues. The CDR3: CASGAWNMNTEAFF. The DNA of the CDR3 is TGCGCCAGCGGGGCCTGGAACATGAACACTGAAGCTTTCTTT.

The chain couples TRBV3-1 to TRBJ2-7; TRBD1 is a possible D gene (5 bases). The CDR3 has 15 residues. The V end was cut by 2 bases, the J end by 3 bases, with 14 bases between. Per germline, CDR1 LGHDT and CDR2 YNNKEL (reference sequence). The CDR3 here is CASSQTSGLRYEQYF. The CDR3 nucleotides are TGTGCCAGCAGCCAAACCTCAGGGTTACGCTACGAGCAGTACTTC.

At least ten counts were recorded for this clonotype. The V call is TRBV28, the J call TRBJ2-1, with D uncertain. V was pared by 1 base and J by 7 bases, with 5 bases between. The CDR3 loop spans 12 amino acids. From germline, CDR1 is MDHEN and CDR2 SYDVKM. The CDR3 sequence is CASSLYVNEQFF. The CDR3 DNA reads as TGTGCCAGCAGTTTATACGTTAATGAGCAGTTCTTC.

This clonotype was detected ten times or more. This rearrangement joins TRBV6-5 to TRBJ1-5; unclear D gene. The CDR3 sequence is 12 residues long. Trimming shortened V by 6 bases and J by 4 bases, and 7 bases separated the two germline ends. CDR1 MNHEY and CDR2 SVGAGI come from the germline V gene. CDR3 loop: CASRTSNQPQHF. DNA of the CDR3: TGTGCCAGCAGGACATCAAATCAGCCCCAGCATTTT.

This clonotype was detected a few times. The chain couples TRBV20-1 to TRBJ1-5, with D possibly matching TRBD1 (6 bases). Trimming pared 4 bases from V and 4 bases from J, leaving 11 bases between. Germline assignment: CDR1 DFQATT and CDR2 SNEGSKA (reference sequence). The CDR3 spans 13 residues. CDR3 in amino acids: CSAIRQVNQPQHF. The CDR3 DNA follows: TGCAGTGCTATTCGACAGGTTAATCAGCCCCAGCATTTT.

Many counts were recorded for this clonotype. V and J are TRBV6-6 and TRBJ1-2; D unclear. The ends were cut back, 8 bases at V and 11 bases at J, with 6 bases in the middle. Germline loops: CDR1 MNHNY, CDR2 SVGAGI (reference sequence). This CDR3 comprises 8 residues. CDR3 sequence reads: CASGTYTF. CDR3 DNA sequence: TGTGCCAGCGGAACATACACCTTC.

This clonotype was recorded a few times. The V call is TRBV20-1, the J call TRBJ1-3; the D gene is possibly TRBD1 (5 bases). The germline V gene has CDR1 DFQATT and CDR2 SNEGSKA (reference sequence). Trimming removed 6 bases from V and 0 bases from J, with 15 bases in between. This CDR3 has 15 residues. The CDR3 region has the DNA TGCAGTGCCAGCCCCCCAGGGACCTCTGGAAACACCATATATTTT. This sequence encodes CSASPPGTSGNTIYF.